Described below is a single T cell receptor beta chain sequence and its context. Here immunoSEQ multiplex PCR was the method, and the copy in TCRdb shows in-frame clones only, minus some. The sample lists some 95,000 clones; around 86% were seen once. This sample stems from a study of identifying expanded T cells in peripheral blood. The junction had 12 bases not matched to a gene; V was cut back by 9 bases and J by 5 bases. The CDR3 covers 15 residues. Germline CDR1 reads SNHLY; CDR2 reads FYNNEI. Sequenced sample: blood. The sequence was collected from a person between 18 and 75 years old in good health. J is TRBJ2-2 and V is TRBV2, with 7 bases matching TRBD1. The CDR3 DNA is TGTGCCAGTTCAGGGGGTATAGGTTTAACCGGGGAGCTGTTTTTT. It codes for CASSGGIGLTGELFF.